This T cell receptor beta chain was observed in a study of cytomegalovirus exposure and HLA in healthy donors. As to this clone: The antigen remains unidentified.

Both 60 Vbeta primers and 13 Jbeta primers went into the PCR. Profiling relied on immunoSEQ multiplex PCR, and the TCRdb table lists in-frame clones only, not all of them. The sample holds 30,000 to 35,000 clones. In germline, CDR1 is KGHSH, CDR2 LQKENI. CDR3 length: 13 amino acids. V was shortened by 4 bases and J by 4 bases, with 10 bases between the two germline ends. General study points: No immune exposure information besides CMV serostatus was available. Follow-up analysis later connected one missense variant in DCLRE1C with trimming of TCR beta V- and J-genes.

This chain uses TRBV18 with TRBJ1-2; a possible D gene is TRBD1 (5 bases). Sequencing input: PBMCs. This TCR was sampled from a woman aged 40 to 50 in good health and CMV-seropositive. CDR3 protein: CASSQTGAYGYTF. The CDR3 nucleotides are TGTGCCAGCTCACAGACTGGGGCCTATGGCTACACCTTC. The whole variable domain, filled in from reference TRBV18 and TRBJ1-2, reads NAGVMQNPRHLVRRRGQEARLRCSPMKGHSHVYWYRQLPEEGLKFMVYLQKENIIDESGMPKERFSAEFPKEGPSILRIQQVVRGDSAAYFCASSQTGAYGYTFGSGTRLTVV.